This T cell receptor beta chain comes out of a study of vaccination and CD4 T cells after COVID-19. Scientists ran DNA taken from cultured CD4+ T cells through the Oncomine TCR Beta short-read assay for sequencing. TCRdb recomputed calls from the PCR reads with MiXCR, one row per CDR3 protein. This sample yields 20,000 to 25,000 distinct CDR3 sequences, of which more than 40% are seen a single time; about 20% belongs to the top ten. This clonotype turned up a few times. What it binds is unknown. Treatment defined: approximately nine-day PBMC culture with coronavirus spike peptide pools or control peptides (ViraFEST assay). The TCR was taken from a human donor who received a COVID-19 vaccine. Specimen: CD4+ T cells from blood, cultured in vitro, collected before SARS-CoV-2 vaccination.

As DNA, the CDR3 is TGTGCCACCAGTGATTTGGGGGACAGGGCTATTGGGGCAGATACGCAGTATTTT. Translation gives CATSDLGDRAIGADTQYF. The rearrangement joins TRBV24-1 to TRBJ2-3, with 9 bases that match TRBD1. Germline CDR1 is KGHDR and CDR2 is SFDVKD. The CDR3 totals 18 residues. V was clipped by 0 bases and J by 4 bases; unmatched bases: 10.